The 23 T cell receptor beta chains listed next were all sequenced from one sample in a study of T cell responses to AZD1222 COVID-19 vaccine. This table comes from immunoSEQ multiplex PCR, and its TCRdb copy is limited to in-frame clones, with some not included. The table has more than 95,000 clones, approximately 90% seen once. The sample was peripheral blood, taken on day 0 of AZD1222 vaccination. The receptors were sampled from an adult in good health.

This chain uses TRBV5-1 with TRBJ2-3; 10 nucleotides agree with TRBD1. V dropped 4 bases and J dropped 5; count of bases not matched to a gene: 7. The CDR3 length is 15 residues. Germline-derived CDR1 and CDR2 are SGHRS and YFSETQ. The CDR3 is CASSQGQGIGDTQYF. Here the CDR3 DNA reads TGCGCCAGCAGCCAGGGACAGGGGATAGGAGATACGCAGTATTTT.

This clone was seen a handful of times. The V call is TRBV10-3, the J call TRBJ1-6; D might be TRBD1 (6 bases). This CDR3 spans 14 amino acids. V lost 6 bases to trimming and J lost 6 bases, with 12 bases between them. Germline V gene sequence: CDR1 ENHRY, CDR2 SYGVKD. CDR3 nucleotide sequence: TGTGCCATCAGGCAGGGGCTAGGTAATTCACCCCTCCACTTT. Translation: CAIRQGLGNSPLHF.

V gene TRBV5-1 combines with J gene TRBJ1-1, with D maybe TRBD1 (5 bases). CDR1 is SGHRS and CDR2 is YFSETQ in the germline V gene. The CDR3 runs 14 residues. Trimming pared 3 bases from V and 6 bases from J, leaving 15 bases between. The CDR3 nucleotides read TGCGCCAGCAGCTCGCCACAGGACAATCCTGAAGCTTTCTTT. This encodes CASSSPQDNPEAFF.

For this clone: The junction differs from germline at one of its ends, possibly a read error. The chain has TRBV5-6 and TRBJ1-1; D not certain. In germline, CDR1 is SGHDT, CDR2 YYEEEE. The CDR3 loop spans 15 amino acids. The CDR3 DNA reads TGTGCCAGCAGCTTGGTAGTGGCGGGGAACGCTGAAGCTTTCTTT. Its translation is CASSLVVAGNAEAFF.

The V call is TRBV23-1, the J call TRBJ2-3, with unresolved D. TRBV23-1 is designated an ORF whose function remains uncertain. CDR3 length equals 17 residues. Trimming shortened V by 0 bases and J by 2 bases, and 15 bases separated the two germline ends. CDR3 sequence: CASSQSPATHLTDTQYF. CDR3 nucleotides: TGCGCCAGCAGTCAATCCCCAGCGACCCACCTCACAGATACGCAGTATTTT.

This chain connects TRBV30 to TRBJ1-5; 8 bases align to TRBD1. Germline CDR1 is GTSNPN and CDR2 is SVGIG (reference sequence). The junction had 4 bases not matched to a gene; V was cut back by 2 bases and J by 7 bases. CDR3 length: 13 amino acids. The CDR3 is CAWSSTGEQPQHF. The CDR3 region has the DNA TGTGCCTGGAGTTCGACAGGGGAACAGCCCCAGCATTTT.

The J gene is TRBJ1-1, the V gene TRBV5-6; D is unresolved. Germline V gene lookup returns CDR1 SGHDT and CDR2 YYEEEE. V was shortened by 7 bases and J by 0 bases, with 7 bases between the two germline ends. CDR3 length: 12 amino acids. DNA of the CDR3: TGTGCCAGCTGGCAAATGAACACTGAAGCTTTCTTT. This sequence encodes CASWQMNTEAFF.

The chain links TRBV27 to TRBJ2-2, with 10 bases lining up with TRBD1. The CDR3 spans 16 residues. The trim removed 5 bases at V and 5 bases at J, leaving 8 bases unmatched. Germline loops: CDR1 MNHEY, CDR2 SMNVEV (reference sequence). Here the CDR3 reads CASSGGTGVITGELFF. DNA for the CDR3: TGTGCCAGCAGTGGCGGGACAGGGGTTATTACCGGGGAGCTGTTTTTT.

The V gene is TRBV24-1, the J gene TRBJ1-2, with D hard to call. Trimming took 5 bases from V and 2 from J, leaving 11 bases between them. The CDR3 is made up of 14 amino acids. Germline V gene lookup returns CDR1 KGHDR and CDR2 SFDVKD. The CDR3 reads CATSGGDRNYGYTF. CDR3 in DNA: TGTGCCACCAGTGGCGGGGATAGGAACTATGGCTACACCTTC.

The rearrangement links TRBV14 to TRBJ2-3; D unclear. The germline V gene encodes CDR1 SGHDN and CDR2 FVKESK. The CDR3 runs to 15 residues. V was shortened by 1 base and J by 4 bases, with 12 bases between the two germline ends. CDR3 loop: CASSQGIRRADTQYF. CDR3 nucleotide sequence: TGTGCCAGCAGCCAAGGTATCCGGAGAGCAGATACGCAGTATTTT.

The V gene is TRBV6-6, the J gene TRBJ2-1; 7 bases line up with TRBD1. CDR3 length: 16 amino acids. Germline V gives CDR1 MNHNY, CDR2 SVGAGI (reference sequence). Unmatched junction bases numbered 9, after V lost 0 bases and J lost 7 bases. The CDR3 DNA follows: TGTGCCAGCAGTTACTCGGGCAGGGGGATCGGAAATGAGCAGTTCTTC. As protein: CASSYSGRGIGNEQFF.

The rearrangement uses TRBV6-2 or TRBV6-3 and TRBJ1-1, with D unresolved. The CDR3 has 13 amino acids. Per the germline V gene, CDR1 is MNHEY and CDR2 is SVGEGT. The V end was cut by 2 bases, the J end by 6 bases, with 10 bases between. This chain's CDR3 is CASSYAPSAEAFF. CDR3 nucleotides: TGTGCCAGCAGTTACGCACCGTCCGCTGAAGCTTTCTTT.

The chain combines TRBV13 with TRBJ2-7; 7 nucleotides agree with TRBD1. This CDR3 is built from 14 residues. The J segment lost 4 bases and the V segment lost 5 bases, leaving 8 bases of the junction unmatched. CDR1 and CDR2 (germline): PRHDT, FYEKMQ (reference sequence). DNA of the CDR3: TGTGCCAGCAGCCGTAGACAGGGCAAGTACGAGCAGTACTTC. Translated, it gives CASSRRQGKYEQYF.

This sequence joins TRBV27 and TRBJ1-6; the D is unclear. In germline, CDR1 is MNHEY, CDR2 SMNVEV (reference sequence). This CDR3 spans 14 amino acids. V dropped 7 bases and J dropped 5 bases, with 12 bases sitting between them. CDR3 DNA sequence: TGTGCCAGCAAGGAGAGGGCTCATAATTCACCCCTCCACTTT. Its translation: CASKERAHNSPLHF.

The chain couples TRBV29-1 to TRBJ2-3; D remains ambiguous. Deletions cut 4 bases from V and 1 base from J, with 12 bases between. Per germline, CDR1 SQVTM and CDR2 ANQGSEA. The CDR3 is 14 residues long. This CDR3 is CSVGVLGRTDTQYF. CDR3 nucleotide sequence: TGCAGCGTTGGGGTCTTAGGGCGCACAGATACGCAGTATTTT.

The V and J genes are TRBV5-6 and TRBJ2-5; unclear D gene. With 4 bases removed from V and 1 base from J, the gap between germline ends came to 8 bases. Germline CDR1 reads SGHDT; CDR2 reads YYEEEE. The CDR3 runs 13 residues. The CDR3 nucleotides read TGTGCCAGCAGCCCTGGCACCCAAGAGACCCAGTACTTC. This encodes CASSPGTQETQYF.

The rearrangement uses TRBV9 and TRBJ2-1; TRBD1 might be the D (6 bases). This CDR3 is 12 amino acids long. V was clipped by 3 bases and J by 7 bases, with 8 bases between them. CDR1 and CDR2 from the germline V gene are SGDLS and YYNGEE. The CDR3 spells CASSAQGNEQFF. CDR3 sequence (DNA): TGTGCCAGCAGCGCACAGGGAAATGAGCAGTTCTTC.

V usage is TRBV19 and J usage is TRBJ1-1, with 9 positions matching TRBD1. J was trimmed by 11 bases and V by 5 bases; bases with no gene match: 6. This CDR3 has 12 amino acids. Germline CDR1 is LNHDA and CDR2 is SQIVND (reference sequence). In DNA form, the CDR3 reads TGTGCCAGTAGTCGCGACAGGGGGATCGCTTTCTTT. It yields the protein CASSRDRGIAFF.

CDR3 nucleotide sequence: TGCAGTGCTAGTGACCCTAGTGGTCAAGAGACCCAGTACTTC. Translating gives CSASDPSGQETQYF. V gene TRBV20-1 combines with J gene TRBJ2-5; D is undetermined. V gave up 3 bases and J gave up 2 bases, with 13 bases separating them. Germline V gene lookup returns CDR1 DFQATT and CDR2 SNEGSKA (reference sequence). The CDR3 covers 14 residues.

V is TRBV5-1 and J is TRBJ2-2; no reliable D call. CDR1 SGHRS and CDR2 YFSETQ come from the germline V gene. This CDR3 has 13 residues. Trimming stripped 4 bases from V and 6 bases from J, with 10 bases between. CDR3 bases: TGCGCCAGCAGCCTTAGGTCTCCCGGGGAGCTGTTTTTT. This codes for CASSLRSPGELFF. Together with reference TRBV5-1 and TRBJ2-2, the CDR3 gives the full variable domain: KAGVTQTPRYLIKTRGQQVTLSCSPISGHRSVSWYQQTPGQGLQFLFEYFSETQRNKGNFPGRFSGRQFSNSRSEMNVSTLELGDSALYLCASSLRSPGELFFGEGSRLTVL.

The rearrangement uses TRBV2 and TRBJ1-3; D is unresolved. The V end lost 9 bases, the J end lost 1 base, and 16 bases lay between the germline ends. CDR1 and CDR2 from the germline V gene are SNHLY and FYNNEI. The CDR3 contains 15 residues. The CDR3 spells CASRPLLDSGNTIYF. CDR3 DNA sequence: TGTGCCAGTAGGCCCCTTTTGGATTCTGGAAACACCATATATTTT.

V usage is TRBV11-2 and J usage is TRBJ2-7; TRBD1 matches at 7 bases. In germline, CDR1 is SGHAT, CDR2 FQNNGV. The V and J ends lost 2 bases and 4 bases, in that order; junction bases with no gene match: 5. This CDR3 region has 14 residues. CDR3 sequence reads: CASSLRDRDYEQYF. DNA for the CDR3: TGTGCCAGCAGCTTAAGAGACAGGGATTACGAGCAGTACTTC.

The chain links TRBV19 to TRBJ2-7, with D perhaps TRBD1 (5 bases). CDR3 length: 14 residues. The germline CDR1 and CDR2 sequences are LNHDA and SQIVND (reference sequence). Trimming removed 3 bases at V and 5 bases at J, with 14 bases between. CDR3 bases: TGTGCCAGTAGTATCTTGGACAATAGGAACGAGCAGTACTTC. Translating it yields CASSILDNRNEQYF.